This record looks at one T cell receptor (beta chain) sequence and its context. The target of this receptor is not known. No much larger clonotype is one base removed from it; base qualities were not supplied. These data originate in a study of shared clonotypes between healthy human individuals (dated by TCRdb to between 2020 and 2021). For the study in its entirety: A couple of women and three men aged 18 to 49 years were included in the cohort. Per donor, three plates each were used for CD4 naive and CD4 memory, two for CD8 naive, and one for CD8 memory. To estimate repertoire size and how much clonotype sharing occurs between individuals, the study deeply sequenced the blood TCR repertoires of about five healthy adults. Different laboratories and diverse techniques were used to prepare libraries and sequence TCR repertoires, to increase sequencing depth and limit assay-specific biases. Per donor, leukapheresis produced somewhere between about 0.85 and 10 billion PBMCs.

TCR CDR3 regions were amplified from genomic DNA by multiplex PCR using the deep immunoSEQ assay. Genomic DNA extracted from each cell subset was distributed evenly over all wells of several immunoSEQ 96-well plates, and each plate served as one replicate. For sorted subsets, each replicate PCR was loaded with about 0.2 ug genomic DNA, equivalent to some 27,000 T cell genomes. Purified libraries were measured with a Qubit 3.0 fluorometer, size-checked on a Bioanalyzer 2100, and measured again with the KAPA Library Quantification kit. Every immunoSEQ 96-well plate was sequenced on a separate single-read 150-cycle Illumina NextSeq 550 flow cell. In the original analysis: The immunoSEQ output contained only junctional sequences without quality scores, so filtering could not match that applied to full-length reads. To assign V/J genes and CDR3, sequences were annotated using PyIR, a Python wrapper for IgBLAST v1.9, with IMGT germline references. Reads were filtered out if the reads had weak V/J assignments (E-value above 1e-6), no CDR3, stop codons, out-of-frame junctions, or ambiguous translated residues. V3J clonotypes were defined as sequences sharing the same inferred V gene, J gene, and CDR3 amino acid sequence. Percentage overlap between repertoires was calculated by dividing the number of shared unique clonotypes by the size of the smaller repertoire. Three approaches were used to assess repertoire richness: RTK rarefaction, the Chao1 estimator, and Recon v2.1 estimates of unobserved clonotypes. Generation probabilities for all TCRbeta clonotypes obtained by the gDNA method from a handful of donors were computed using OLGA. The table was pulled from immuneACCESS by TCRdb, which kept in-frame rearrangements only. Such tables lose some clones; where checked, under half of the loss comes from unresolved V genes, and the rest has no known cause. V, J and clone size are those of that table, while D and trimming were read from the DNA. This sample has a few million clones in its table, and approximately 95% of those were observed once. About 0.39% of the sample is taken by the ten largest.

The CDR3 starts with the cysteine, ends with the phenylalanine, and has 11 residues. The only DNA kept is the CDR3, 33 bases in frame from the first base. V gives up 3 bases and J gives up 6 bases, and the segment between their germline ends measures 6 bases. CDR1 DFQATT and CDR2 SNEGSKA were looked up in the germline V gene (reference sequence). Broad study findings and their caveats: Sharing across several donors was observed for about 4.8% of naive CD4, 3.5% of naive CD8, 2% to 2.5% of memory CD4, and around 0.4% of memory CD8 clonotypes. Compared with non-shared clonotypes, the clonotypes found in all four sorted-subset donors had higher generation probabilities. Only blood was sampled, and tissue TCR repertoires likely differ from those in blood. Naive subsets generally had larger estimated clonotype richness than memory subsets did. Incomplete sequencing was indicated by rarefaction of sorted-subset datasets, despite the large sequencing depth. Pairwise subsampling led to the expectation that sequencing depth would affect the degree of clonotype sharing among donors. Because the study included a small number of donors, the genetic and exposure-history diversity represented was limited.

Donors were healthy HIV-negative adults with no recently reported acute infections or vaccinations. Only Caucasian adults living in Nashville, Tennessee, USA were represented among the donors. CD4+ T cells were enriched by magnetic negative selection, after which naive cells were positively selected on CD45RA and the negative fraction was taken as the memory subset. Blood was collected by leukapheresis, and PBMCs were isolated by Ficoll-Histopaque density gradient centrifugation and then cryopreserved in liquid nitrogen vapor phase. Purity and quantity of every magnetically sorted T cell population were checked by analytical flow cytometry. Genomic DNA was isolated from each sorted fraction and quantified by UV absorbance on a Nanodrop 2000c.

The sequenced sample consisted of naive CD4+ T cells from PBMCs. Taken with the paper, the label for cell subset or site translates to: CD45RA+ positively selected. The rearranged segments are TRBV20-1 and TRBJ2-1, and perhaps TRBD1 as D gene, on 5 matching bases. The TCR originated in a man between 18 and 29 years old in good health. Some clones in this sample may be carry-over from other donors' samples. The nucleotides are TGCAGTGCTAGCAGGGTCAATGAGCAGTTCTTC. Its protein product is CSASRVNEQFF.